The 30 T cell receptor beta chains presented below share a single source sample, sequenced in a study of human T cells and chemical hapten exposure. Sample time point: patch test 3, about 24 weeks after DPC sensitization. Documented treatment: therapeutic diphenylcyclopropenone sensitization with weekly scalp DPC. TCRdb passed the RACE reads through MiXCR, listing each CDR3 protein once. This sample yields about 84,000 distinct CDR3 sequences, of which roughly a tenth are seen a single time; about 3.5% belongs to the top ten. The sequencing here drew on whole blood, taken in connection with sensitization to the hapten diphenylcyclopropenone (DPC). Every receptor here comes from a woman between 50 and 59 years old with alopecia areata. Some clones in this sample may be carry-over from other donors' samples.

This clonotype has a count of ten or more. The J gene is TRBJ2-4, the V gene TRBV2; TRBD1 is a possible D gene (5 bases). The CDR3 is made up of 16 amino acids. Germline loops: CDR1 SNHLY, CDR2 FYNNEI. V lost 3 bases to trimming and J lost 3 bases, with 15 bases between them. CDR3 sequence reads: CASSESRVTDKNIQYF. CDR3 DNA: TGTGCCAGCAGTGAGAGCAGGGTAACAGACAAAAACATTCAGTACTTC.

The rearrangement uses TRBV7-8 and TRBJ2-7; D not certain. The CDR3 length is 12 residues. Germline loops: CDR1 SGHVS, CDR2 FQNEAQ. V lost 0 bases and J lost 4, with 4 bases in between. CDR3 sequence: CASSLADYEQYF. In DNA, the CDR3 is TGTGCCAGCAGCTTAGCAGATTACGAGCAGTACTTC.

This clonotype came up a few times. J is TRBJ2-1 and V is TRBV7-9; D remains ambiguous. The CDR3 sequence is 14 residues long. Between the trimmed V and J ends, which lost 4 bases and 0 bases, there was a span of 7 bases. Germline CDR1 and CDR2: SEHNR and FQNEAQ (reference sequence). The CDR3 nucleotides are TGTGCCAGCAGCTCCAACGTCTCCTACAATGAGCAGTTCTTC. The encoded protein is CASSSNVSYNEQFF.

The CDR3 nucleotides read TGTGCCAGCAGCTTATCTCAGGGTGGAAATTCACCCCTCCACTTT. Its protein product is CASSLSQGGNSPLHF. The chain combines TRBV11-2 with TRBJ1-6; D possibly corresponds to TRBD1 (5 bases). The V gene's germline CDR1 is SGHAT and CDR2 FQNNGV. V lost 2 bases and J 7 bases, leaving 12 bases between the germline ends. There are 15 residues in the CDR3.

This clonotype was observed many times. The chain uses TRBV7-3 and TRBJ2-2; a weak D match, TRBD1 (6 bases). CDR1 and CDR2 from the germline V gene are SGHTA and FQGTGA. This CDR3 has 14 amino acids. The ends were cut back, 5 bases at V and 7 bases at J, with 14 bases in the middle. The CDR3 region has the DNA TGTGCCAGCAGCAAGGACAGTGCTAACGGGGAGCTGTTTTTT. It is translated as CASSKDSANGELFF.

This clonotype has just a few counts. V usage is TRBV5-1 and J usage is TRBJ1-1; no reliable D call. The V end lost 1 base, the J end lost 3 bases, and 10 bases lay between the germline ends. From germline, CDR1 is SGHRS and CDR2 YFSETQ. The CDR3 is 14 residues long. The CDR3 sequence: CASSLPGRDTEAFF. CDR3 in DNA: TGCGCCAGCAGCTTGCCGGGGAGAGACACTGAAGCTTTCTTT.

This clonotype has ten or more counts. The chain recombines TRBV29-1 with TRBJ2-5; TRBD2 matches 9 bases. The CDR3 has 14 residues. Unmatched junction bases numbered 10, after V lost 7 bases and J lost 4 bases. The germline CDR1 and CDR2 sequences are SQVTM and ANQGSEA. This chain's CDR3 is CSAFPGGRGETQYF. CDR3 DNA: TGCAGCGCCTTCCCCGGCGGGAGGGGAGAGACCCAGTACTTC. The variable domain in full, completed from reference TRBV29-1 and TRBJ2-5, reads SAVISQKPSRDICQRGTSLTIQCQVDSQVTMMFWYRQQPGQSLTLIATANQGSEATYESGFVIDKFPISRPNLTFSTLTVSNMSPEDSSIYLCSAFPGGRGETQYFGPGTRLLVL.

The CDR3 reads CASSQDSGSTDTQYF. In nucleotides, the CDR3 is TGCGCCAGCAGCCAAGATAGCGGTAGCACAGATACGCAGTATTTT. This rearrangement joins TRBV4-3 to TRBJ2-3; the D gene is possibly TRBD2 (6 bases). The V end lost 0 bases, the J end lost 0 bases, and 7 bases lay between the germline ends. CDR1 is LGHNA, CDR2 YSLEER, per germline. CDR3 length equals 15 residues.

This clonotype has at least ten counts. The chain recombines TRBV5-1 with TRBJ2-1; D remains ambiguous. V was trimmed by 0 bases and J by 9 bases, leaving 10 bases between them. This CDR3 has 13 amino acids. Germline CDR1 reads SGHRS; CDR2 reads YFSETQ. CDR3 in amino acids: CASSLAFGSEQFF. For the CDR3, the DNA is TGCGCCAGCAGCTTGGCTTTCGGAAGTGAGCAGTTCTTC.

CDR3 coding DNA: TGTGCCACCAGTGTCGCGGGAGGGCTCAATGAGCAGTTCTTC. Its translation: CATSVAGGLNEQFF. This rearrangement joins TRBV24-1 to TRBJ2-1; 9 nucleotides align to TRBD2. Losses at the gene ends were 5 bases for V and 6 bases for J; bases not matched to a gene: 4. The CDR3 runs to 14 residues. Germline V lookup: CDR1 KGHDR, CDR2 SFDVKD.

The chain has TRBV6-2 or TRBV6-3 and TRBJ1-4; tentatively, D is TRBD1 (6 bases). Germline V CDR1 and CDR2: MNHEY, SVGEGT. Trimming took 2 bases from V and 0 from J, leaving 16 bases between them. The CDR3 covers 18 residues. The CDR3 DNA is TGTGCCAGCAGTTACCAGGCTTGGACAGAACCAACTAATGAAAAACTGTTTTTT. Translation: CASSYQAWTEPTNEKLFF.

This clonotype was seen only a few times. This rearrangement joins TRBV5-1 to TRBJ2-3; TRBD1 matches at 10 bases. The length of the CDR3 is 16 residues. Trimming removed 4 bases from V and 1 base from J; junction bases left unmatched: 6. The germline gives CDR1 SGHRS, CDR2 YFSETQ. This CDR3 reads CASSGDRGQGTDTQYF. The CDR3 DNA is TGCGCCAGCAGCGGGGACAGGGGCCAGGGCACAGATACGCAGTATTTT.

This clonotype was detected only a few times. The chain couples TRBV19 to TRBJ2-1; 13 bases agree with TRBD2. Looked up from germline, CDR1 is LNHDA and CDR2 is SQIVND (reference sequence). Germline trimming cut 6 bases from V and 9 bases from J; bases unmatched to any gene: 8. The CDR3 has 15 amino acids. The CDR3 DNA reads as TGTGCCAGTAGGCCACTAGCGGGAGGGTTTTTTGAGCAGTTCTTC. It is translated as CASRPLAGGFFEQFF.

This clonotype was picked up many times. The chain carries TRBV11-2 and TRBJ2-7; D possibly corresponds to TRBD1 (6 bases). Germline V gene data show CDR1 as SGHAT and CDR2 as FQNNGV. V was clipped by 3 bases and J by 5 bases, with 17 bases between them. The CDR3 has 15 amino acids. The CDR3 spells CASSFLVQGRDEQYF. The CDR3 region has the DNA TGTGCCAGCAGCTTCCTGGTACAGGGAAGGGACGAGCAGTACTTC.

The rearrangement links TRBV10-3 to TRBJ2-7; TRBD2 aligns across 13 bases. The trim removed 2 bases at V and 4 bases at J, leaving 2 bases unmatched. CDR1 is ENHRY, CDR2 SYGVKD, per germline. The CDR3 is made up of 15 amino acids. CDR3 nucleotide sequence: TGTGCCATCAGTGAGCCGACTAGCGGGAGGTACGAGCAGTACTTC. Translated, it gives CAISEPTSGRYEQYF.

This chain uses TRBV5-1 with TRBJ1-2; possible D gene TRBD1, 5 bases. Germline loops: CDR1 SGHRS, CDR2 YFSETQ. This CDR3 is built from 13 residues. V lost 4 bases and J 3 bases, leaving 10 bases between the germline ends. In DNA, the CDR3 is TGCGCCAGCAGCCTGGGGGTGGACTATGGCTACACCTTC. Amino acids: CASSLGVDYGYTF.

This clonotype showed up just a few times. V is TRBV4-3 and J is TRBJ1-4; D unresolved. Trimming took off 1 base at V and 4 bases at J, with 16 bases between the two ends. Germline CDR1 is LGHNA and CDR2 is YSLEER. The CDR3 contains 17 residues. In DNA form, the CDR3 reads TGCGCCAGCAGCCAAGGAATGGAGGCCGCGGGTAATGAAAAACTGTTTTTT. Protein: CASSQGMEAAGNEKLFF.

This rearrangement joins TRBV7-2 to TRBJ2-1; D possibly corresponds to TRBD2 (5 bases). Germline V gene sequence: CDR1 SGHTA, CDR2 FQGNSA. V gave up 1 base and J gave up 6 bases, with 7 bases separating them. This CDR3 region has 13 residues. CDR3 residues: CASSLGRSNEQFF. The CDR3 bases are TGTGCCAGCAGCTTAGGGAGGAGCAATGAGCAGTTCTTC. Full variable domain (outside the CDR3, taken from reference TRBV7-2 and TRBJ2-1): GAGVSQSPSNKVTEKGKDVELRCDPISGHTALYWYRQSLGQGLEFLIYFQGNSAPDKSGLPSDRFSAERTGGSVSTLTIQRTQQEDSAVYLCASSLGRSNEQFFGPGTRLTVL.

This clonotype was observed many times. This sequence joins TRBV5-1 and TRBJ1-2, with TRBD1 as a possible D gene (6 bases). The CDR3 is made up of 13 amino acids. Germline V gives CDR1 SGHRS, CDR2 YFSETQ. V lost 4 bases and J 4 bases, leaving 11 bases between the germline ends. The CDR3 DNA is TGCGCCAGCAGCCCCAGGGGTGGCTATGGCTACACCTTC. Translated, it gives CASSPRGGYGYTF. The entire variable domain, with the rest obtained from reference TRBV5-1 and TRBJ1-2, is as follows: KAGVTQTPRYLIKTRGQQVTLSCSPISGHRSVSWYQQTPGQGLQFLFEYFSETQRNKGNFPGRFSGRQFSNSRSEMNVSTLELGDSALYLCASSPRGGYGYTFGSGTRLTVV.

This clonotype was counted ten times or more. The CDR3 DNA sequence: TGTGCCAGCAGCTTAGAAGGGACTAGCGGGAGGCACAATGAGCAGTTCTTC. Amino acid sequence: CASSLEGTSGRHNEQFF. V and J are TRBV7-6 and TRBJ2-1; 15 bases line up with TRBD2. Looked up from germline, CDR1 is SGHVS and CDR2 is FNYEAQ. With 1 base clipped from V and 5 bases from J, the junction kept 3 bases outside the gene matches. The CDR3 totals 17 residues. Variable domain in full (rest from reference TRBV7-6 and TRBJ2-1): GAGVSQSPRYKVTKRGQDVALRCDPISGHVSLYWYRQALGQGPEFLTYFNYEAQQDKSGLPNDRFSAERPEGSISTLTIQRTEQRDSAMYRCASSLEGTSGRHNEQFFGPGTRLTVL.

Only a few counts were recorded for this clonotype. This chain uses TRBV5-6 with TRBJ1-2; 8 positions match TRBD1. Germline lookup yields CDR1 SGHDT and CDR2 YYEEEE. This CDR3 has 15 residues. Trimming took 1 base from V and 2 from J; bases not matched to a gene: 4. The DNA for the CDR3 is TGTGCCAGCAGCTTGAAGGGACAGGACAACTATGGCTACACCTTC. Its protein is CASSLKGQDNYGYTF.

In its sample, this clonotype was seen many times. The J gene is TRBJ1-5, the V gene TRBV7-8, with D perhaps TRBD1 (6 bases). The CDR3 has 16 residues. Germline CDR1 and CDR2: SGHVS and FQNEAQ. Trimming stripped 1 base from V and 5 bases from J, with 15 bases between. CDR3 sequence (DNA): TGTGCCAGCAGCTTAGTCTGGGGGCAGGCTTATCAGCCCCAGCATTTT. This sequence encodes CASSLVWGQAYQPQHF.

The rearrangement uses TRBV12-3 or TRBV12-4 and TRBJ1-5, with D possibly TRBD1 on 6 matching bases. This CDR3 contains 13 residues. The V end lost 6 bases, the J end lost 7 bases, and 13 bases lay between the germline ends. The CDR3 DNA reads TGTGCCAGCAGCCCTACAGGGCGGCAGCCCCAGCATTTT. This codes for CASSPTGRQPQHF.

The rearrangement links TRBV18 to TRBJ2-1; unclear D gene. V lost 2 bases and J lost 5, with 4 bases in between. Germline assignment: CDR1 KGHSH and CDR2 LQKENI. The CDR3 length is 12 residues. CDR3 in amino acids: CASSPDHNEQFF. The CDR3 region has the DNA TGTGCCAGCTCACCAGACCACAATGAGCAGTTCTTC.

The CDR3, as DNA: TGTGCCAGCAGCCAAGGAACGGCAGGGACCTCTGGGGCCAACGTCCTGACTTTC. It is translated as CASSQGTAGTSGANVLTF. The genes are TRBV3-1 and TRBJ2-6, with D perhaps matching TRBD1 or TRBD2 (5 bases each). Germline V gene sequence: CDR1 LGHDT, CDR2 YNNKEL (reference sequence). V was shortened by 1 base and J by 0 bases, with 13 bases between the two germline ends. The CDR3 has 18 residues.

This clonotype was found many times. The chain joins TRBV2 to TRBJ2-3; perhaps D is TRBD1 or TRBD2 (6 bases each). The germline V gene has CDR1 SNHLY and CDR2 FYNNEI. V dropped 7 bases and J dropped 0 bases, with 17 bases sitting between them. The CDR3 is 16 residues long. The CDR3 nucleotides read TGTGCCAGCACCGAGAGGGGGGCCACTAGCACAGATACGCAGTATTTT. It codes for CASTERGATSTDTQYF.

The chain is built from TRBV12-3 or TRBV12-4 and TRBJ1-4; D gene unclear. V was trimmed by 7 bases and J by 10 bases, leaving 13 bases between them. This CDR3 is 12 amino acids long. CDR3 protein: CASTSTRVKLFF. CDR3 bases: TGTGCCAGCACCTCTACCCGTGTAAAACTGTTTTTT.

In its sample, this clonotype was seen once. The chain employs TRBV20-1 and TRBJ1-5; perhaps TRBD1 as D (5 bases). V was shortened by 6 bases and J by 1 base, with 13 bases between the two germline ends. The germline gives CDR1 DFQATT, CDR2 SNEGSKA (reference sequence). The CDR3 loop spans 14 amino acids. CDR3 DNA sequence: TGCAGTGCCCTAGGGGCGCAGAGCAATCAGCCCCAGCATTTT. Translation gives CSALGAQSNQPQHF.

A note on this clonotype: A read error may be the cause here, since a much bigger clone is one base away. This rearrangement joins TRBV6-2 or TRBV6-3 to TRBJ2-2; the D gene could be TRBD1 or TRBD2 (7 bases each). In germline, CDR1 is MNHEY, CDR2 SVGEGT. The CDR3 totals 17 residues. Here the CDR3 reads CASSPVLGEGATGEPFF. DNA for the CDR3: TGTGCCAGCAGCCCCGTTTTGGGGGAGGGGGCCACCGGGGAGCCGTTTTTT.

This clonotype was observed a few times. This chain connects TRBV11-2 to TRBJ2-3; D remains ambiguous. This CDR3 region has 16 residues. V lost 1 base to trimming and J lost 3 bases, with 14 bases between them. The V gene's germline CDR1 is SGHAT and CDR2 FQNNGV. The CDR3 DNA reads TGTGCCAGCAGCTTAGGGGCAGGAGCCCGGACAGATACGCAGTATTTT. It yields the protein CASSLGAGARTDTQYF.